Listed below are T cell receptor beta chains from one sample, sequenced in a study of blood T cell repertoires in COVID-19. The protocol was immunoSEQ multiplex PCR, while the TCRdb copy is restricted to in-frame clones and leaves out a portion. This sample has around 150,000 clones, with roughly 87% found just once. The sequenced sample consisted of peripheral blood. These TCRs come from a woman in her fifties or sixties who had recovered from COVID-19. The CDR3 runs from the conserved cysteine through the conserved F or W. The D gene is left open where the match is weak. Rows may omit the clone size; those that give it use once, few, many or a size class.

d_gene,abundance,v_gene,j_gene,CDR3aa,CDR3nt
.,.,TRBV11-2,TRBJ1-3,CASSASSGSGNTIYF,TGTGCCAGCAGCGCCTCTTCGGGGAGCGGAAACACCATATATTTT
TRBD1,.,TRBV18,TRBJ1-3,CASSTTGGAGNTIYF,TGTGCCAGCTCAACTACAGGGGGTGCTGGAAACACCATATATTTT
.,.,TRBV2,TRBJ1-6,CASSDRVSPLHF,TGTGCCAGCAGTGACAGGGTTTCACCCCTCCACTTT
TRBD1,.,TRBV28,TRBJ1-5,CASSPWGQGAAQPQHF,TGTGCCAGCAGTCCGTGGGGGCAGGGGGCAGCTCAGCCCCAGCATTTT
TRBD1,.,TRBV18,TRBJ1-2,CASSPGQSSNYGYTF,TGTGCCAGCTCACCGGGACAGTCCTCTAACTATGGCTACACCTTC
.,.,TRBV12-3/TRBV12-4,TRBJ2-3,CASSFSYTDTQYF,TGTGCCAGCAGTTTCTCCTACACAGATACGCAGTATTTT
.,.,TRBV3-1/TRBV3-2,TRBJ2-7,CASSQGFQTYEQYF,TGTGCCAGCAGCCAAGGGTTCCAGACCTACGAGCAGTACTTC
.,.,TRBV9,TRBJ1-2,CASSVGGSIRRKGIYGYTF,TGTGCCAGCAGCGTGGGTGGTTCAATCCGACGGAAGGGGATCTATGGCTACACCTTC
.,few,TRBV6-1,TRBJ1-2,CASSEIATGANYGYTF,TGTGCCAGCAGTGAAATCGCGACAGGAGCTAACTATGGCTACACCTTC
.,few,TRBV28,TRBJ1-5,CASQGWNQPQHF,TGTGCCAGTCAGGGTTGGAATCAGCCCCAGCATTTT
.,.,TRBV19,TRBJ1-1,CASRAQTASDTEAFF,TGTGCCAGTAGAGCACAAACAGCCTCCGACACTGAAGCTTTCTTT